This TCR beta chain comes out of a study of shared clonotypes between healthy human individuals. Overall study context: Three CD4 naive, three CD4 memory, two CD8 naive and one CD8 memory plate were used per donor. Study results and caveats: Non-shared clonotypes were found to have lower generation probabilities than the clonotypes that were shared by all four of the sorted-subset donors.

CDR3 length equals 13 residues. V dropped 5 bases and J dropped 4 bases, with 11 bases sitting between them. Germline V gene data show CDR1 as SGHAT and CDR2 as FQNNGV. Several immunoSEQ plates held equal portions of the genomic DNA taken from each subset. Clones were read by immunoSEQ multiplex PCR, and TCRdb kept only the in-frame ones, dropping some. The sample includes some 1,600,000 clones, 95% to 99% of them seen just once. In the case of this clone: Its antigen is unidentified. Other DNA sequences in the same sample also yield this CDR3.

Sequencing used naive CD4+ T cells sorted from blood. Subset noted: CD45RA+ positively selected. The TCR comes from a man younger than 40 in good health. The gene calls are TRBV11-2 and TRBJ2-5; tentatively, D is TRBD1 or TRBD2 (6 bases each). DNA of the CDR3: TGTGCCAGCAGCCCGGGGGCAAGAGAGACCCAGTACTTC. The encoded protein is CASSPGARETQYF.